This T cell receptor (beta chain) was obtained from a study of prognosis after radiotherapy for stage I lung cancer. Study as a whole: Radiotherapy preceded distant metastases in a few patients (median 7 months); more than 12 showed no significant progression. The study's findings and limits: Between patients with and without metastases, TRBV and TRBJ gene usage reportedly differed.

Multiplex PCR, run in two rounds, amplified TCR beta CDR3 from genomic DNA. First-round PCR amplification was performed with primers specific to each TRBV and TRBJ gene. TCRdb reprocessed the multiplex PCR reads via MiXCR and lists one record per CDR3 protein. The profile shows about 13,000 distinct CDR3 sequences, 40% to 55% of them singletons. Peripheral venous blood was drawn in six-milliliter volumes, with a draw taken at each of two separate time points. Worth noting for this clonotype: Its specificity is not known. One end of the junction varies from germline; a read error may be responsible.

The CDR3 sequence is 13 residues long. From germline, CDR1 is MNHEY and CDR2 SVGEGT. The clonotype was recovered from a donor aged 50 or older with non-small cell lung cancer. The chain links TRBV6-2 or TRBV6-3 to TRBJ1-2, with a possible D match to TRBD1 (6 bases). This sample comprised PBMCs, obtained before or after stereotactic body radiation therapy (not recorded which). The CDR3 sequence: CAISVGQKYGYTF. As DNA, the CDR3 is TGTGCCATCAGTGTCGGACAGAAGTATGGCTACACCTTC.